The rows below give T cell receptor beta chains drawn from one sample of a study of blood T cells in healthy people across ages. TCRdb reprocessed the 5' RACE reads via MiXCR and lists one record per CDR3 protein. The sample consists of 1.5 million to 2 million distinct CDR3 sequences, about 50% of them appearing once. Sequenced material: blood. These receptors were taken from a woman aged 40 to 49 in good health. Each CDR3 is given with its conserved first and last residue. D genes are given only for firm matches.

TRBJ2-3 | TRBV7-2 | NA | CASSSTGFADTQYF
TRBJ2-2 | TRBV11-2 | NA | CASSLDLGAGELFF
TRBJ2-3 | TRBV9 | TRBD1 | CASSESMTGGYTDTQYF
TRBJ1-2 | TRBV5-6 | NA | CASSLFGTPTGYTF
TRBJ2-1 | TRBV6-1 | TRBD1 | CASSEAWTGAYNEQFF
TRBJ2-5 | TRBV27 | NA | CASSPRGRDQETQYF
TRBJ1-1 | TRBV28 | TRBD1 | CASSPLKGAVNTEAFF
TRBJ2-1 | TRBV20-1 | NA | CSATTGAVSDEQFF
TRBJ2-1 | TRBV5-1 | TRBD2 | CASSLDRGLAGDNEQFF
TRBJ2-5 | TRBV20-1 | NA | CSAREYSTYQETQYF
TRBJ2-1 | TRBV11-2 | NA | CASSLEFGTGYNEQFF
TRBJ2-3 | TRBV12-3/TRBV12-4 | NA | CASSFGLLDTQYF
TRBJ2-3 | TRBV11-2 | TRBD2 | CASSPLAGGYTDTQYF
TRBJ2-1 | TRBV24-1 | NA | CATSFGGTPQANEQFF
TRBJ1-2 | TRBV20-1 | NA | CSATINTRIYRDGYGYTF
TRBJ2-7 | TRBV6-2/TRBV6-3 | TRBD2 | CASSCGTSGGYEQYF
TRBJ2-4 | TRBV15 | TRBD2 | CATSSITSGVGKNIQYF
TRBJ2-3 | TRBV20-1 | NA | CSARGGGGYTQYF
TRBJ2-1 | TRBV27 | NA | CASSLGGAASNEQFF
TRBJ1-6 | TRBV7-6 | NA | CASSLGARTSNSPLHF
TRBJ2-5 | TRBV9 | NA | CASSVSAGLETQYF
TRBJ2-1 | TRBV27 | NA | CASSWQTSYNEQFF
TRBJ1-2 | TRBV25-1 | NA | CASSELVAGVYGYTF